This T cell receptor beta chain was sequenced for a study of T cell changes during pregnancy in multiple sclerosis. The table came from immunoSEQ multiplex PCR; TCRdb's copy has only in-frame clones and leaves some out. The repertoire has around 92,000 clones, approximately 95% of them found once; the top ten carry 0.99%. Germline loops: CDR1 MDHEN, CDR2 SYDVKM. This CDR3 has 14 amino acids. V lost 5 bases, J lost 2 bases, and 5 bases stayed unmatched. This TCR derives from a female donor with multiple sclerosis, enrolled in a pregnancy study. The gene calls are TRBV28 and TRBJ2-7, with 8 bases identical to TRBD2. The sequencing here drew on peripheral blood, taken after pregnancy. In DNA form, the CDR3 reads TGTGCCAGCAGTACCCGGGGGGGGGCCTACGAGCAGTACTTC. Protein sequence: CASSTRGGAYEQYF.